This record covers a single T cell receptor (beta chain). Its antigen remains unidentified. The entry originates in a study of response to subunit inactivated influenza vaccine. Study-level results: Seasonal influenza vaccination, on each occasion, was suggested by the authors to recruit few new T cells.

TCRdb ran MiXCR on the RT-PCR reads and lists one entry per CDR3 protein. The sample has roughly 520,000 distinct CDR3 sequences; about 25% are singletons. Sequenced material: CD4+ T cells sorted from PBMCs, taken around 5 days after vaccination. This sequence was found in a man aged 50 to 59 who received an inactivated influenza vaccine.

The CDR3 here is CASSPTSGQNEKLFF. In DNA form, the CDR3 reads TGTGCCAGCAGCCCAACTTCGGGGCAGAATGAAAAACTGTTTTTT. The V gene is TRBV6-1, the J gene TRBJ1-4, with D tentatively TRBD1 (5 bases). V shed 6 bases and J shed 5 bases, with 16 bases lying between them. CDR1 MNHNS and CDR2 SASEGT come from the germline V gene. The CDR3 consists of 15 residues.